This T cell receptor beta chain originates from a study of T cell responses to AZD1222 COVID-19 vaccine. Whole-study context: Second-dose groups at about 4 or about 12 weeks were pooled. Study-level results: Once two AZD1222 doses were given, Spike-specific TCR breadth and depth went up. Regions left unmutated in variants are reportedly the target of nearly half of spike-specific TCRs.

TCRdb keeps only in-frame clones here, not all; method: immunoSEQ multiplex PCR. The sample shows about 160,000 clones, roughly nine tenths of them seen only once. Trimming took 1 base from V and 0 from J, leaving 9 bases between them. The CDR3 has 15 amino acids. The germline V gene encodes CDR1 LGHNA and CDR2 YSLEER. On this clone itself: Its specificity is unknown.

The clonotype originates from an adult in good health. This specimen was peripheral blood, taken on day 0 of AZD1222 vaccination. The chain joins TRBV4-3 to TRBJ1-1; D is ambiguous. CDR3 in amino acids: CASSQGSGLNTEAFF. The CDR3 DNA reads TGCGCCAGCAGCCAAGGATCAGGATTGAACACTGAAGCTTTCTTT.